This T cell receptor (beta chain) is drawn from a study of blood T cell repertoires in COVID-19. Sequencing used immunoSEQ multiplex PCR; TCRdb keeps in-frame clones, though not all of them. The data show approximately 140,000 clones, approximately 86% seen once. The ends were cut back, 2 bases at V and 5 bases at J, with 12 bases in the middle. There are 14 residues in the CDR3. Germline assignment: CDR1 MNHEY and CDR2 SVGAGI. This rearrangement joins TRBV6-5 to TRBJ2-5, with D perhaps TRBD2 (5 bases). The sample taken for sequencing was PBMCs or T cells enriched from blood (not recorded which). The source of this sequence is a woman in her 50s who had recovered from COVID-19. CDR3: CASSYLSGGETQYF. The CDR3 coding sequence is TGTGCCAGCAGTTACCTCTCCGGCGGGGAGACCCAGTACTTC.